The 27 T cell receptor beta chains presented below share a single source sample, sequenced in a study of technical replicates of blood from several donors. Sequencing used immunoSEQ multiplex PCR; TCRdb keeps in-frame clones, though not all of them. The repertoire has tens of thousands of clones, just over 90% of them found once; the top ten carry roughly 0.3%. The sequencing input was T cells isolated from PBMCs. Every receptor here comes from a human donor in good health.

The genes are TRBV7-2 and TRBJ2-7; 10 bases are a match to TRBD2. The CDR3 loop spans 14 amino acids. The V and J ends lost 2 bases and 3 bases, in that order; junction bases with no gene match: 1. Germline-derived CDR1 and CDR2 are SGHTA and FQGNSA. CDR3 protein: CASSLTSGVYEQYF. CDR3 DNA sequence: TGTGCCAGCAGCTTAACTAGCGGGGTCTACGAGCAGTACTTC.

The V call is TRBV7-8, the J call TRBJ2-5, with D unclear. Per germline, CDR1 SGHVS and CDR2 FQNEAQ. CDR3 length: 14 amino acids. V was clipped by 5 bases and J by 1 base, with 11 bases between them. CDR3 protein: CASSPRRSQETQYF. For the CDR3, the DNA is TGTGCCAGCAGCCCACGGCGGAGCCAAGAGACCCAGTACTTC.

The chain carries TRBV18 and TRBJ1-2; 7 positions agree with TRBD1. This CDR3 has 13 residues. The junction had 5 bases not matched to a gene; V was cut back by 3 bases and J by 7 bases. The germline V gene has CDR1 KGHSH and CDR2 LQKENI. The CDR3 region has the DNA TGTGCCAGCTCACCGGACAGGTCATCTGGCTACACCTTC. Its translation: CASSPDRSSGYTF.

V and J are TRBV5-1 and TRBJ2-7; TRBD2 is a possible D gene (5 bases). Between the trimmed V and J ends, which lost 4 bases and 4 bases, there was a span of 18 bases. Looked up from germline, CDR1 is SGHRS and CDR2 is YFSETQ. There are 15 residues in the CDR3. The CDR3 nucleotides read TGCGCCAGCAGCCCCACCCCCTTACTAGAGTACGAGCAGTACTTC. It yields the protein CASSPTPLLEYEQYF.

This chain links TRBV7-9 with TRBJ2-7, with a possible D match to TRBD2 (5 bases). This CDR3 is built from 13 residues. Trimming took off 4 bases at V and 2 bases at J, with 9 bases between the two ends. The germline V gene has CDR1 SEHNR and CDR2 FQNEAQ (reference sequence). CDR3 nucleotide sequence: TGTGCCAGCAGCTCCCGAGGGACCTACGAGCAGTACTTC. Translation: CASSSRGTYEQYF.

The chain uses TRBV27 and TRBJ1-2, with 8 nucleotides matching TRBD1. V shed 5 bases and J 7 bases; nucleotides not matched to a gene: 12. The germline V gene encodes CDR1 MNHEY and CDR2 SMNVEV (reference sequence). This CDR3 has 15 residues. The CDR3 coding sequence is TGTGCCAGCAGTCTAGCAGGGGGCGCGAAAGGTGGCTACACCTTC. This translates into CASSLAGGAKGGYTF.

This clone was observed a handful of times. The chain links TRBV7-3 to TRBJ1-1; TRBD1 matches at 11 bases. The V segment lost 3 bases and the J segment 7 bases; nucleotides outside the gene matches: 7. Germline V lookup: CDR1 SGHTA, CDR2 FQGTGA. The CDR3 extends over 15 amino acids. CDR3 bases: TGTGCCAGCAGCTTGGGGACAGGGGGAATAAGTGAAGCTTTCTTT. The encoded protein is CASSLGTGGISEAFF.

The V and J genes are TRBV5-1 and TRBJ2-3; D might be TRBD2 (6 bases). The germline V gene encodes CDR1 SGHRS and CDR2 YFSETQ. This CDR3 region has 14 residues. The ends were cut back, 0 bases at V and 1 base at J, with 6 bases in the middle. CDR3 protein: CASSLGGGTDTQYF. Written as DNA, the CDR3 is TGCGCCAGCAGCTTGGGCGGGGGCACAGATACGCAGTATTTT.

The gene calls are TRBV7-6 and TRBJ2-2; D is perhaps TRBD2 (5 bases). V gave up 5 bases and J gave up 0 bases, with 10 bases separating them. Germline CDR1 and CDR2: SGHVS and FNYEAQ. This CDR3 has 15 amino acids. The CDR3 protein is CASSAGVTNTGELFF. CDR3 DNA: TGTGCCAGCAGCGCCGGGGTCACGAACACCGGGGAGCTGTTTTTT.

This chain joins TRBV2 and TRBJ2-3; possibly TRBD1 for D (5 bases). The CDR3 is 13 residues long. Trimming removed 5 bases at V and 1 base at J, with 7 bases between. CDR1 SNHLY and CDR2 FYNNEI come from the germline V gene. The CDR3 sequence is CASSRGRTDTQYF. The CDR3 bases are TGTGCCAGCAGTAGGGGCCGCACAGATACGCAGTATTTT.

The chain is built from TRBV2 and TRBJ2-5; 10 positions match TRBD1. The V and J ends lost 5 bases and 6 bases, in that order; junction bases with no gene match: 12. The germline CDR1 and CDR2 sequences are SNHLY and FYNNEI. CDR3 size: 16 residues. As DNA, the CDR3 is TGTGCCAGCAGTCCTGATGAGACAGGGGGCTGGAAGACCCAGTACTTC. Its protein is CASSPDETGGWKTQYF.

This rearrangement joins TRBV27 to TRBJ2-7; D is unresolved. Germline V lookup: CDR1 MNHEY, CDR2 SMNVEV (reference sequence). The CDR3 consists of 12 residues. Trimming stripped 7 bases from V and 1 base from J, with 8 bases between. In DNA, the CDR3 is TGTGCCAGCACCCTTAATTCCTACGAGCAGTACTTC. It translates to CASTLNSYEQYF.

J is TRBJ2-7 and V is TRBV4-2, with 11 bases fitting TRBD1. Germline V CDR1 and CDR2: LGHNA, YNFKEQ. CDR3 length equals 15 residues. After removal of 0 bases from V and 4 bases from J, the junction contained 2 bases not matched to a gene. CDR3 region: CASSQEGQGAYEQYF. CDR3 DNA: TGTGCCAGCAGCCAAGAAGGACAGGGGGCTTACGAGCAGTACTTC.

The CDR3 coding sequence is TGTGCCAGCAGCTTATGGCGGGGGGGCTCTGGGGCCAACGTCCTGACTTTC. Its translation: CASSLWRGGSGANVLTF. V gene TRBV7-6 combines with J gene TRBJ2-6; 9 bases fit TRBD2. V lost 2 bases to trimming and J lost 0 bases; unmatched junction nucleotides: 2. CDR1 SGHVS and CDR2 FNYEAQ come from the germline V gene. The CDR3 has 17 residues.

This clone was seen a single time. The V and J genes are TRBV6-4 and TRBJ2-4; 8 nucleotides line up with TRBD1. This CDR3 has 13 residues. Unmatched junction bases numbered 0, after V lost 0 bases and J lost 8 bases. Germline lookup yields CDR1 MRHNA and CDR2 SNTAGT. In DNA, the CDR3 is TGTGCCAGCAGTGACTCGGACAGGGACATTCAGTACTTC. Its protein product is CASSDSDRDIQYF.

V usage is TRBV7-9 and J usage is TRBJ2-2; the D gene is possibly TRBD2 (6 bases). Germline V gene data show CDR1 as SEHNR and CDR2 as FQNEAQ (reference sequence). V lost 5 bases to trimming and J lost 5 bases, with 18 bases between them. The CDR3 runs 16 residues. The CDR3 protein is CASSHARRESTGELFF. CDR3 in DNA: TGTGCCAGCAGCCACGCACGGCGGGAAAGTACCGGGGAGCTGTTTTTT. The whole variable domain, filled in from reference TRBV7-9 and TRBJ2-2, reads DTGVSQNPRHKITKRGQNVTFRCDPISEHNRLYWYRQTLGQGPEFLTYFQNEAQLEKSRLLSDRFSAERPKGSFSTLEIQRTEQGDSAMYLCASSHARRESTGELFFGEGSRLTVL.

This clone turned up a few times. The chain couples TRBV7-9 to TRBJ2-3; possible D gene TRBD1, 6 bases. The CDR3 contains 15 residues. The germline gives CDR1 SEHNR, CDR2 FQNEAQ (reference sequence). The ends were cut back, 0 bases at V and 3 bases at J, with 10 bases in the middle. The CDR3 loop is CASSLAQGSTDTQYF. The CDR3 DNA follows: TGTGCCAGCAGCTTAGCACAGGGTTCAACAGATACGCAGTATTTT.

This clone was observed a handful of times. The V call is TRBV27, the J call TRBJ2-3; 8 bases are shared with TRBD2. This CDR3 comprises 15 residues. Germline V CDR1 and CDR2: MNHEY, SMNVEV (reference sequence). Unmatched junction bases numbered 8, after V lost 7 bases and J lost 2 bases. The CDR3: CASINAGGPTDTQYF. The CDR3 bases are TGTGCCAGCATTAACGCGGGGGGACCCACAGATACGCAGTATTTT.

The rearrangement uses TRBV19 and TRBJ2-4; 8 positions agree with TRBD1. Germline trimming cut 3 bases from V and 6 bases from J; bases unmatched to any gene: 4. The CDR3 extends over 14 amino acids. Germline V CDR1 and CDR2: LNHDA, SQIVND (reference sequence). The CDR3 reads CASSIGQGGNIQYF. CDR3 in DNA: TGTGCCAGTAGTATTGGACAGGGCGGAAACATTCAGTACTTC.

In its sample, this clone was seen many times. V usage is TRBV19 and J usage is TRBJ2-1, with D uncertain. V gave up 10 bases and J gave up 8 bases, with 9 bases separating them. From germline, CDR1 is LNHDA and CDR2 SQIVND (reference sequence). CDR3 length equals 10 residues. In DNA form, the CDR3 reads TGTGCCAAGATGGCCGATGAGCAGTTCTTC. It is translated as CAKMADEQFF.

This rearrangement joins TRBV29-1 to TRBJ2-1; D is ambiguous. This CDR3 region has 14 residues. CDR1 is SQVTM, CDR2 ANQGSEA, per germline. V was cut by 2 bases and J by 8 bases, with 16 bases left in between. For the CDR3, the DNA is TGCAGCGTTGAAAAAGACACCCGAGTTGATGAGCAGTTCTTC. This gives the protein CSVEKDTRVDEQFF.

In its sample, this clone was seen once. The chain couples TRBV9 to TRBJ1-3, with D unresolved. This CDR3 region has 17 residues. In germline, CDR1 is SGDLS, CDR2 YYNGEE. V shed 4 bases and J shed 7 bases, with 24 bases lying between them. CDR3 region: CASSPRSRLDMGNTIYF. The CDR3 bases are TGTGCCAGCAGCCCTCGGAGCAGACTTGATATGGGTAACACCATATATTTT.

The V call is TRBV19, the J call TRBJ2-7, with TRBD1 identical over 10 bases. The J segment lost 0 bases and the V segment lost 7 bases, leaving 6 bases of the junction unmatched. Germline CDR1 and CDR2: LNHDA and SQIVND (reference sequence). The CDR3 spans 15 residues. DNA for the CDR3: TGTGCCAGTACCCCGGGGACAGGGGTCTCCTACGAGCAGTACTTC. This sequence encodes CASTPGTGVSYEQYF. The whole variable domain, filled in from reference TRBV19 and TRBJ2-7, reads DGGITQSPKYLFRKEGQNVTLSCEQNLNHDAMYWYRQDPGQGLRLIYYSQIVNDFQKGDIAEGYSVSREKKESFPLTVTSAQKNPTAFYLCASTPGTGVSYEQYFGPGTRLTVT.

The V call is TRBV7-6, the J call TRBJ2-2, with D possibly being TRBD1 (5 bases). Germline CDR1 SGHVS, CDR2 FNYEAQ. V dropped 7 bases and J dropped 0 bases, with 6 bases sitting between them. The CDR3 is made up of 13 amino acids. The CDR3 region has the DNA TGTGCCAGCACAGGGACGAACACCGGGGAGCTGTTTTTT. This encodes CASTGTNTGELFF.

The CDR3 DNA follows: TGTGCCTGGAGGTACACAGCAGTCTATGGCTACACCTTC. Translation gives CAWRYTAVYGYTF. The V gene is TRBV30, the J gene TRBJ1-2, with D unresolved. The length of the CDR3 is 13 residues. CDR1 is GTSNPN, CDR2 SVGIG, per germline (reference sequence). Between the trimmed V and J ends, which lost 3 bases and 4 bases, there was a span of 12 bases.

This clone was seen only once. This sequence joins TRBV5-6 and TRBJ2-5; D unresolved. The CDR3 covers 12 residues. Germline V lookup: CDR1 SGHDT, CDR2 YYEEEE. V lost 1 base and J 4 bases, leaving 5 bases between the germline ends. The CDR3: CASSLIGETQYF. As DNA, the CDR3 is TGTGCCAGCAGCTTGATCGGAGAGACCCAGTACTTC.

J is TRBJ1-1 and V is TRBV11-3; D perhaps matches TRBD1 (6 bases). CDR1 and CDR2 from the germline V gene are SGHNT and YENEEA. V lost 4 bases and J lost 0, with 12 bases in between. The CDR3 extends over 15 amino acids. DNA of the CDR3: TGTGCCAGCAGCTACCGACAGGCGATGAACACTGAAGCTTTCTTT. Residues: CASSYRQAMNTEAFF.